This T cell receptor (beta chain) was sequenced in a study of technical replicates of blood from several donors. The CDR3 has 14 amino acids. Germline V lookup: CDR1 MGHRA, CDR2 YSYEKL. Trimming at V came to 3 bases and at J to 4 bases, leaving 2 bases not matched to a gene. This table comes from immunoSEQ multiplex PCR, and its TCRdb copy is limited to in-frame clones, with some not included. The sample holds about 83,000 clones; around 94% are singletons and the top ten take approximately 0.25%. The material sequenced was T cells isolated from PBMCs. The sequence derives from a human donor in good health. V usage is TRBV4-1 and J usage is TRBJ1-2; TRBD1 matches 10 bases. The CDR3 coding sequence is TGCGCCAGCAGCCACGGGACAGGGGTCTATGGCTACACCTTC. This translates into CASSHGTGVYGYTF.